This TCR beta chain derives from a study of blood T cell repertoires in COVID-19. Study-wide context: Sources were T cells, B-cell-depleted T cells, or PBMCs; the material itself was cDNA or gDNA.

Germline CDR1 is SGHAT and CDR2 is FQNNGV. Trimming removed 5 bases at V and 7 bases at J, with 11 bases between. The CDR3 has 12 amino acids. Repertoires were generated with immunoSEQ multiplex PCR, while TCRdb's copy carries only in-frame clones and drops some. The sample includes around 220,000 clones, about nine tenths of them seen just once. The chain is built from TRBV11-2 and TRBJ1-1, with D possibly TRBD1 on 5 matching bases. The receptor was isolated from a woman aged 50 to 65 with acute or convalescent COVID-19. The sequenced sample was peripheral blood. The CDR3 is CASSERQNEAFF. The CDR3, as DNA: TGTGCCAGCAGCGAGAGACAGAATGAAGCTTTCTTT.